This is a list of T cell receptor beta chains from one sample in a study of a mutant IDH1 vaccine in newly diagnosed glioma. Antigen specificity for these receptors is unknown. TCRdb keeps only in-frame clones here, not all; method: immunoSEQ multiplex PCR. The sample lists around 70,000 clones; roughly 80% were seen once. Specimen: PBMCs, collected from a glioma patient whose treatment included an IDH1 peptide vaccine. Receptors were obtained from a man younger than 35 with glioma. Both conserved end residues are part of each CDR3. Fields, in order: CDR3 length, clone size, J gene, V gene, D gene, CDR3 protein, CDR3 DNA. A D gene is named only where the DNA matches it firmly. Part of the rows lack a size; the others show once, few, many or a class for expanded clones.

>15|.|TRBJ2-3|TRBV5-6|TRBD2
CASSNLREGADTQYF
TGTGCCAGCAGCAACCTGCGGGAGGGCGCAGATACGCAGTATTTT
>16|once|TRBJ2-3|TRBV5-1|.
CASRITDSRATDTQYF
TGCGCCAGCCGGATTACGGACAGTCGAGCCACAGATACGCAGTATTTT
>14|.|TRBJ2-2|TRBV9|.
CASSGDGNTGELFF
TGTGCCAGCAGCGGGGACGGGAACACCGGGGAGCTGTTTTTT
>16|once|TRBJ2-7|TRBV10-1|.
CASSQTVLTHSYEQYF
TGCGCCAGCAGTCAGACAGTCCTCACCCATTCCTACGAGCAGTACTTC
>18|.|TRBJ1-2|TRBV28|.
CASTLSGRRGGEDYGYTF
TGTGCCAGCACCCTAAGTGGGCGGAGGGGGGGCGAGGACTATGGCTACACCTTC
>16|once|TRBJ1-5|TRBV5-6|TRBD1
CASRLTGQGGNQPQHF
TGTGCCAGCAGATTAACGGGACAGGGGGGGAATCAGCCCCAGCATTTT
>15|.|TRBJ2-1|TRBV19|TRBD2
CASSIAASGADEQFF
TGTGCCAGTAGTATAGCCGCTAGCGGAGCGGATGAGCAGTTCTTC
>13|.|TRBJ2-6|TRBV6-1|.
CASSSSGANVLTF
TGTGCCAGCAGTAGCTCTGGGGCCAACGTCCTGACTTTC
>14|few|TRBJ1-1|TRBV5-1|.
CASSEGHGNTEAFF
TGCGCCAGCAGCGAGGGACACGGGAACACTGAAGCTTTCTTT
>15|.|TRBJ1-6|TRBV6-5|TRBD1
CASSYSAGGLSPLHF
TGTGCCAGCAGTTACTCGGCAGGGGGGTTATCACCCCTCCACTTT
>15|.|TRBJ2-7|TRBV27|TRBD2
CASSLGPSGNYEQYF
TGTGCCAGCAGTTTAGGTCCTAGCGGGAACTACGAGCAGTACTTC
>14|.|TRBJ1-2|TRBV5-1|.
CASSLDSSNYGYTF
TGCGCCAGCAGCTTAGACAGTTCTAACTATGGCTACACCTTC
>13|.|TRBJ1-1|TRBV28|.
CASRAGGNTEAFF
TGTGCCAGCAGAGCGGGGGGGAACACTGAAGCTTTCTTT
>14|.|TRBJ2-3|TRBV28|TRBD2
CASSYSGRSDTQYF
TGTGCCAGCAGCTATAGCGGGAGGAGCGATACGCAGTATTTT
>14|once|TRBJ1-1|TRBV18|TRBD1
CASSSGGANTEAFF
TGTGCCAGCTCATCAGGGGGCGCGAACACTGAAGCTTTCTTT
>13|.|TRBJ2-5|TRBV5-4|TRBD2
CASSLAGVETQYF
TGTGCCAGCAGCTTAGCGGGAGTAGAGACCCAGTACTTC
>11|.|TRBJ1-3|TRBV6-5|.
CASSFRNTIYF
TGTGCCAGCAGTTTTCGAAACACCATATATTTT
>12|.|TRBJ1-1|TRBV5-4|.
CASAGRNTEAFF
TGTGCCAGCGCCGGGAGAAACACTGAAGCTTTCTTT
>18|once|TRBJ2-6|TRBV11-2|TRBD2
CASSLRRGGPPGANVLTF
TGTGCCAGCAGCTTACGCCGCGGGGGTCCACCTGGGGCCAACGTCCTGACTTTC
>14|.|TRBJ2-5|TRBV29-1|.
CSVVMGAEYETQYF
TGCAGCGTTGTCATGGGGGCAGAGTATGAGACCCAGTACTTC
>13|.|TRBJ2-3|TRBV4-1|TRBD1
CASSQLTGNTQYF
TGCGCCAGCAGCCAACTGACAGGGAATACGCAGTATTTT
>16|.|TRBJ2-5|TRBV5-1|.
CASSLATGDRQETQYF
TGCGCCAGCAGCTTGGCCACGGGGGACAGACAAGAGACCCAGTACTTC
>16|.|TRBJ2-5|TRBV5-1|TRBD1
CASSSRTGGVGETQYF
TGCGCCAGCAGCTCCCGGACAGGGGGCGTGGGGGAGACCCAGTACTTC
>14|.|TRBJ2-5|TRBV6-6|TRBD1
CASSSGTGRETQYF
TGTGCCAGCAGTTCCGGGACAGGTCGGGAGACCCAGTACTTC
>18|once|TRBJ2-5|TRBV5-1|TRBD2
CASSLGVGLAGYQETQYF
TGCGCCAGCAGCTTGGGGGTCGGACTAGCGGGGTACCAAGAGACCCAGTACTTC
>15|.|TRBJ2-3|TRBV19|.
CASSIVGTRTDTQYF
TGTGCCAGTAGTATAGTTGGGACTCGCACAGATACGCAGTATTTT
>16|.|TRBJ1-4|TRBV5-5|.
CASSRYTTATNEKLFF
TGTGCCAGCAGCCGGTACACAACAGCAACTAATGAAAAACTGTTTTTT
>13|.|TRBJ2-7|TRBV5-8|TRBD1
CASLPGQGGEQYF
TGTGCAAGCTTACCGGGACAGGGGGGCGAGCAGTACTTC
>13|.|TRBJ1-2|TRBV19|.
CASSIEQGYGYTF
TGTGCCAGTAGTATAGAACAGGGCTATGGCTACACCTTC
>13|.|TRBJ2-5|TRBV5-4|.
CASSLAQRETQYF
TGTGCCAGCAGCTTGGCACAGAGGGAGACCCAGTACTTC
>13|.|TRBJ1-6|TRBV18|.
CASSPHPNSPLHF
TGTGCCAGCTCACCGCACCCCAATTCACCCCTCCACTTT
>14|once|TRBJ2-2|TRBV7-8|.
CASSPSRNTGELFF
TGTGCCAGCAGCCCCAGCAGGAACACCGGGGAGCTGTTTTTT
>12|.|TRBJ2-7|TRBV4-2|.
CASSQGPDEQYF
TGTGCCAGCAGCCAAGGACCGGACGAGCAGTACTTC
>15|.|TRBJ1-2|TRBV2|.
CASSEWTAANYGYTF
TGTGCCAGCAGTGAGTGGACGGCGGCTAACTATGGCTACACCTTC
>17|.|TRBJ2-7|TRBV28|TRBD2
CASSLEYSGRAAYEQYF
TGTGCCAGCAGTTTAGAATATAGCGGGAGGGCCGCCTACGAGCAGTACTTC
>12|.|TRBJ2-5|TRBV2|.
CASSDGRETQYF
TGTGCCAGCAGTGACGGGCGTGAGACCCAGTACTTC
>13|.|TRBJ1-1|TRBV7-6|.
CASSFTVNTEAFF
TGTGCCAGCAGCTTTACAGTGAACACTGAAGCTTTCTTT
>15|.|TRBJ2-7|TRBV5-6|.
CASSLGGSLPYEQYF
TGTGCCAGCAGCTTAGGGGGGTCCCTGCCCTACGAGCAGTACTTC
>15|.|TRBJ1-2|TRBV25-1|.
CASSETGRVSYGYTF
TGTGCCAGCAGTGAAACGGGCAGGGTGTCGTATGGCTACACCTTC
>17|few|TRBJ1-1|TRBV7-3|.
CASSLIVSRVMNTEAFF
TGTGCCAGCAGCTTAATAGTCTCCAGGGTGATGAACACTGAAGCTTTCTTT
>15|.|TRBJ2-7|TRBV7-9|TRBD1
CASSQRTGVNYEQYF
TGTGCCAGCAGCCAGAGGACAGGGGTAAACTACGAGCAGTACTTC
>14|.|TRBJ1-2|TRBV11-2|.
CASSPGRAGKGYTF
TGTGCCAGCAGCCCAGGGCGGGCAGGGAAAGGCTACACCTTC
>15|.|TRBJ1-1|TRBV10-3|.
CAISEAGEKNTEAFF
TGTGCCATCAGTGAGGCAGGGGAAAAGAACACTGAAGCTTTCTTT
>15|.|TRBJ2-5|TRBV7-2|TRBD1
CASSLDRGPQETQYF
TGTGCCAGCAGCTTGGACAGGGGGCCCCAAGAGACCCAGTACTTC
>12|.|TRBJ1-1|TRBV7-2|.
CASSLGRGGAFF
TGTGCCAGCAGCTTAGGAAGGGGGGGGGCTTTCTTT
>13|.|TRBJ1-5|TRBV27|.
CASTGTGNQPQHF
TGTGCCAGCACAGGAACGGGGAACCAGCCCCAGCATTTT
>12|.|TRBJ1-2|TRBV4-1|.
CASSQYNRGYTF
TGCGCCAGCAGCCAATACAACAGGGGCTACACCTTC
>14|.|TRBJ1-4|TRBV5-1|.
CASSPAGDPKGLFF
TGCGCCAGCAGCCCCGCAGGGGACCCTAAAGGACTGTTTTTT
>18|.|TRBJ2-1|TRBV30|TRBD2
CAWSVRGLAGGPRGEQFF
TGTGCCTGGAGTGTTCGGGGACTAGCGGGAGGGCCTAGGGGTGAGCAGTTCTTC
>15|.|TRBJ2-7|TRBV9|.
CASSVGVGFADEQYF
TGTGCCAGCAGCGTAGGGGTAGGATTCGCGGACGAGCAGTACTTC
>15|.|TRBJ1-1|TRBV15|.
CATSRAGAEFTEAFF
TGTGCCACCAGCAGAGCAGGGGCCGAATTTACTGAAGCTTTCTTT
>17|.|TRBJ2-1|TRBV5-1|TRBD2
CASSERSGGRFNNEQFF
TGCGCCAGCAGCGAAAGGTCCGGCGGGAGATTCAACAATGAGCAGTTCTTC
>11|.|TRBJ2-1|TRBV2|.
CASTSDNEQFF
TGTGCCAGCACCAGTGACAATGAGCAGTTCTTC
>15|.|TRBJ2-1|TRBV6-5|TRBD2
CASSKTSGGYNEQFF
TGTGCCAGCAGTAAGACTAGCGGGGGATACAATGAGCAGTTCTTC
>16|.|TRBJ1-1|TRBV19|.
CASRVGGGRVGTEAFF
TGTGCCAGTAGAGTGGGCGGGGGGCGAGTAGGCACTGAAGCTTTCTTT